Presented here are 17 T cell receptor beta chains from one specimen sequenced in a study of cytomegalovirus exposure and HLA in healthy donors. The PCR was carried out with 60 Vbeta primers and 13 Jbeta primers. TCRdb's table, derived via immunoSEQ multiplex PCR, lists solely in-frame clones and lacks some. The sample shows about 120,000 clones, around 70% of them seen only once. Sequencing was done on a sample of PBMCs. The receptors derive from a man under 40 in good health and CMV-seropositive.

The V gene is TRBV5-4, the J gene TRBJ2-7; 10 bases are shared with TRBD1. CDR1 is SGHNT, CDR2 YYREEE, per germline (reference sequence). The CDR3 totals 15 residues. J was trimmed by 2 bases and V by 0 bases; bases with no gene match: 2. This CDR3 is CASSLGQGATYEQYF. The CDR3, as DNA: TGTGCCAGCAGCTTGGGACAGGGGGCCACCTACGAGCAGTACTTC.

The V and J genes are TRBV7-9 and TRBJ2-7; D unresolved. The CDR3 spans 11 residues. Germline V lookup: CDR1 SEHNR, CDR2 FQNEAQ (reference sequence). V lost 3 bases and J lost 6, with 6 bases in between. Here the CDR3 reads CASSFSSEQYF. The DNA for the CDR3 is TGTGCCAGCAGCTTTTCGTCCGAGCAGTACTTC.

The chain employs TRBV19 and TRBJ2-7; TRBD1 matches 11 bases. V gave up 3 bases and J gave up 2 bases; unmatched junction bases: 0. This CDR3 has 14 amino acids. From germline, CDR1 is LNHDA and CDR2 SQIVND (reference sequence). DNA for the CDR3: TGTGCCAGTAGTATGGGACAGGGGGCCTACGAGCAGTACTTC. This sequence encodes CASSMGQGAYEQYF.

The chain couples TRBV6-6 to TRBJ1-5; 7 bases agree with TRBD1. The germline V gene has CDR1 MNHNY and CDR2 SVGAGI (reference sequence). There are 14 residues in the CDR3. V dropped 6 bases and J dropped 1; count of bases not matched to a gene: 3. The CDR3 loop reads CASSEQGSNQPQHF. CDR3 nucleotide sequence: TGTGCCAGCAGCGAACAGGGGAGCAATCAGCCCCAGCATTTT.

This clone is a singleton in its sample. The chain employs TRBV27 and TRBJ2-7; 7 bases are shared with TRBD1. Germline CDR1 is MNHEY and CDR2 is SMNVEV (reference sequence). V shed 2 bases, J shed 5 bases, and the junction held 3 bases outside the gene matches. The CDR3 extends over 13 amino acids. The CDR3 loop reads CASSLTGVHEQYF. The CDR3 DNA follows: TGTGCCAGCAGTTTAACAGGGGTCCACGAGCAGTACTTC.

V is TRBV10-3 and J is TRBJ1-2; D possibly corresponds to TRBD1 (5 bases). CDR1 ENHRY and CDR2 SYGVKD come from the germline V gene. V was cut by 4 bases and J by 7 bases, with 22 bases left in between. The CDR3 runs 16 residues. The CDR3 loop is CAISGPGTLGGSGYTF. Here the CDR3 DNA reads TGTGCCATCAGTGGACCCGGGACCCTGGGGGGTAGTGGCTACACCTTC.

The chain has TRBV9 and TRBJ2-1; the match to TRBD1 covers 7 bases. The germline gives CDR1 SGDLS, CDR2 YYNGEE. The CDR3 is made up of 16 amino acids. Trimming removed 5 bases from V and 1 base from J; junction bases left unmatched: 9. CDR3 protein: CASSPRVTGSYNEQFF. CDR3 sequence (DNA): TGTGCCAGCAGTCCTAGAGTGACAGGGTCCTACAATGAGCAGTTCTTC.

The V and J genes are TRBV10-3 and TRBJ2-5, with TRBD1 identical over 10 bases. The CDR3 has 14 residues. Germline V gene lookup returns CDR1 ENHRY and CDR2 SYGVKD. The trim removed 2 bases at V and 3 bases at J, leaving 0 bases unmatched. The CDR3 region is CAISEGQGEETQYF. The CDR3 DNA follows: TGTGCCATCAGTGAGGGACAGGGGGAAGAGACCCAGTACTTC.

The V gene is TRBV6-6, the J gene TRBJ1-2; D might be TRBD1 (6 bases). Germline loops: CDR1 MNHNY, CDR2 SVGAGI (reference sequence). This CDR3 region has 16 residues. V lost 0 bases and J 4 bases, leaving 15 bases between the germline ends. CDR3 nucleotide sequence: TGTGCCAGCAGTTACTCGACGTCGGGCAGGGGCTATGGCTACACCTTC. This encodes CASSYSTSGRGYGYTF.

The J gene is TRBJ1-5, the V gene TRBV19; 9 bases match TRBD1. V was clipped by 3 bases and J by 4 bases; unmatched bases: 4. CDR3 size: 15 residues. Per the germline V gene, CDR1 is LNHDA and CDR2 is SQIVND (reference sequence). The CDR3 sequence: CASSIPGQGNQPQHF. Here the CDR3 DNA reads TGTGCCAGTAGTATCCCAGGACAGGGGAATCAGCCCCAGCATTTT. The full variable domain, in which reference TRBV19 and TRBJ1-5 provide the parts outside the CDR3, is DGGITQSPKYLFRKEGQNVTLSCEQNLNHDAMYWYRQDPGQGLRLIYYSQIVNDFQKGDIAEGYSVSREKKESFPLTVTSAQKNPTAFYLCASSIPGQGNQPQHFGDGTRLSIL.

The genes are TRBV5-1 and TRBJ2-5; 12 nucleotides match TRBD2. CDR3 size: 16 residues. V trimming: 0 bases; J trimming: 2 bases; junction bases outside the gene matches: 2. Germline-derived CDR1 and CDR2 are SGHRS and YFSETQ. The CDR3 here is CASSLGLAGAQETQYF. The CDR3 DNA follows: TGCGCCAGCAGCTTGGGACTAGCGGGGGCACAAGAGACCCAGTACTTC.

This clone was seen a handful of times. The chain uses TRBV2 and TRBJ1-1, with 7 positions matching TRBD1. CDR3 length: 14 residues. In germline, CDR1 is SNHLY, CDR2 FYNNEI. The V and J ends lost 2 bases and 6 bases, in that order; junction bases with no gene match: 6. CDR3 region: CASSEQGGFSEAFF. Here the CDR3 DNA reads TGTGCCAGCAGTGAACAGGGGGGTTTCTCTGAAGCTTTCTTT.

The chain carries TRBV5-4 and TRBJ1-2; D unresolved. The CDR3 length is 13 residues. V was trimmed by 6 bases and J by 4 bases, leaving 13 bases between them. CDR1 and CDR2 (germline): SGHNT, YYREEE (reference sequence). CDR3 protein: CASTLAGIYGYTF. CDR3 nucleotide sequence: TGTGCCAGCACCCTGGCAGGAATCTATGGCTACACCTTC.

This clone was observed many times. The chain uses TRBV25-1 and TRBJ1-1; TRBD1 aligns across 11 bases. The J segment lost 8 bases and the V segment lost 1 base, leaving 6 bases of the junction unmatched. Germline V gene sequence: CDR1 MGHDK, CDR2 SYGVNS. The CDR3 loop spans 15 amino acids. The CDR3 coding sequence is TGTGCCAGCAGTGAATCGGTGGGGACAGGGGGGGAAGCTTTCTTT. Amino acids: CASSESVGTGGEAFF.

J is TRBJ1-1 and V is TRBV19, with 12 bases that match TRBD1. V shed 0 bases, J shed 7 bases, and the junction held 6 bases outside the gene matches. Per germline, CDR1 LNHDA and CDR2 SQIVND (reference sequence). The CDR3 totals 16 residues. CDR3 nucleotides: TGTGCCAGTAGTATAGATGGGACAGGGGGCCGGGGTGAAGCTTTCTTT. Protein: CASSIDGTGGRGEAFF.

The chain recombines TRBV30 with TRBJ2-5; 9 positions agree with TRBD2. Germline trimming cut 0 bases from V and 5 bases from J; bases unmatched to any gene: 4. CDR1 and CDR2 from the germline V gene are GTSNPN and SVGIG (reference sequence). The CDR3 spans 14 residues. The CDR3 DNA reads as TGTGCCTGGAGTGTAGCGGGGGGACGTGAGACCCAGTACTTC. This translates into CAWSVAGGRETQYF.

The rearrangement links TRBV6-5 to TRBJ1-2; 7 nucleotides agree with TRBD1. Germline CDR1 MNHEY, CDR2 SVGAGI. This CDR3 is 12 amino acids long. With V trimmed by 5 bases and J by 7 bases, 4 bases remained unmatched. Written as DNA, the CDR3 is TGTGCCAGCAGTCACCGGGACAGTGGCTACACCTTC. Translated, it gives CASSHRDSGYTF.